The rows below give T cell receptor beta chains drawn from one sample of a study of radiotherapy plus CTLA-4 blockade in lung cancer. Sequenced by immunoSEQ multiplex PCR; TCRdb stores in-frame clones only, minus some. The sample lists some 15,000 clones, around 87% occurring once. The sample consisted of peripheral blood, taken from a patient treated with radiotherapy plus ipilimumab. The receptor source for this set is a human donor with non-small cell lung cancer that progressed on radiotherapy plus ipilimumab. Some clones in this sample may be carry-over from other donors' samples. Both conserved end residues are part of each CDR3. A D gene is named only where the DNA matches it firmly. Only part of the rows carry a size: once, few, many, or a class if the clone is expanded.

>TRBD1|-|TRBV18|TRBJ1-2
CASSPSGQGANYGYTF
TGTGCCAGCTCACCATCTGGACAGGGCGCTAACTATGGCTACACCTTC
>-|-|TRBV21-1|TRBJ2-5
CASSKAGRSQETQYF
TGTGCCAGCAGCAAAGCAGGGAGATCCCAAGAGACCCAGTACTTC
>TRBD2|-|TRBV9|TRBJ2-7
CASSRGASGVREQYF
TGTGCCAGCAGCCGGGGGGCTAGCGGGGTTCGCGAGCAGTACTTC
>TRBD1|medium-sized|TRBV5-4|TRBJ2-4
CASRGTGELAKNIQYF
TGTGCCAGCAGGGGGACAGGAGAACTAGCCAAAAACATTCAGTACTTC
>TRBD1|-|TRBV27|TRBJ2-1
CASNPTGGGYNEQFF
TGTGCCAGCAACCCGACAGGGGGGGGCTACAATGAGCAGTTCTTC
>TRBD1|-|TRBV2|TRBJ1-1
CASSDRQGIEAFF
TGTGCCAGCAGTGACCGACAGGGGATTGAAGCTTTCTTT
>-|-|TRBV18|TRBJ2-7
CASSPRGIHEQYF
TGTGCCAGCTCACCACGAGGGATCCACGAGCAGTACTTC
>TRBD2|-|TRBV7-2|TRBJ2-5
CASSTGLAGFKETQYF
TGTGCCAGCAGCACGGGACTAGCGGGTTTTAAAGAGACCCAGTACTTC
>TRBD1|-|TRBV6-1|TRBJ1-4
CASSGDRGDEKLFF
TGTGCCAGCAGTGGGGACAGGGGGGACGAAAAACTGTTTTTT
>-|-|TRBV18|TRBJ2-2
CASSPLIQGANTGELFF
TGTGCCAGCTCACCACTTATACAGGGAGCGAACACCGGGGAGCTGTTTTTT
>TRBD1|-|TRBV12-5|TRBJ1-2
CASSQGDRANYGYTF
TGTGCTAGTAGCCAAGGGGACAGGGCTAACTATGGCTACACCTTC
>TRBD1|-|TRBV4-3|TRBJ2-6
CASGRTGGANVLTF
TGCGCCAGCGGCCGGACAGGAGGGGCCAACGTCCTGACTTTC
>-|-|TRBV2|TRBJ1-4
CASLRGSYEKLFF
TGTGCCAGCCTTAGGGGGTCTTATGAAAAACTGTTTTTT
>-|-|TRBV7-4|TRBJ1-4
CASSLRAGVIGANEKLFF
TGTGCCAGCAGCTTAAGGGCAGGGGTAATAGGAGCTAATGAAAAACTGTTTTTT
>TRBD1|-|TRBV19|TRBJ2-7
CASSLGTGGEQYF
TGTGCCAGTAGTCTCGGGACAGGGGGCGAGCAGTACTTC